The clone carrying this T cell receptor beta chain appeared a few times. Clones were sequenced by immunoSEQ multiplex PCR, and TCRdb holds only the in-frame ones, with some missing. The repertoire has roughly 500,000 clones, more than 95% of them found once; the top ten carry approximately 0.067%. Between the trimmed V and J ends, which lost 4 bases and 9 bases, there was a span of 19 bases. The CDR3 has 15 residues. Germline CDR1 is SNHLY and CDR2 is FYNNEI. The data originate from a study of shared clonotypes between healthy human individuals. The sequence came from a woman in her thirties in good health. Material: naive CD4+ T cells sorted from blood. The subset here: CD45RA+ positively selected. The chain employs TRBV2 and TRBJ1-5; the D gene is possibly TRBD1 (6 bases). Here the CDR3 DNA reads TGTGCCAGCAGTGGGGGGGCGCCAGGCCGAGCGCCCCAGCATTTT. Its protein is CASSGGAPGRAPQHF.